The TCR beta chain described here comes from a study of beta chain features in type 1 diabetes. Study-wide background: Summed over all samples, the examined sorted cells came to 95 million to 120 million.

Regarding the study as a whole: Naive, central memory and Treg TCRB repertoires seemed to resemble each other more closely in patients than they did in healthy donors.

As to this clone: The antigen is not known.

The isolated RNA, all of it, was reverse transcribed, so expressed TCRB transcripts were what got sequenced. The table came from immunoSEQ multiplex PCR; TCRdb's copy has only in-frame clones and leaves some out. Of hundreds of thousands of clones listed, about an eighth were seen once; the top ten hold over 0.035%. The germline CDR1 and CDR2 sequences are SGHTA and FQGNSA. V was shortened by 10 bases and J by 9 bases, with 16 bases between the two germline ends. The length of the CDR3 is 13 residues. This receptor was identified in a woman younger than 30 in good health. This chain uses TRBV7-2 with TRBJ1-6; D is uncertain. The sequencing sample was made of naive CD4+ T cells from blood. CDR3 DNA: TGTGCCACCCAGCGGAGTGGTGGTTCACCCCTCCACTTT. Translated, it gives CATQRSGGSPLHF.